One and the same sample provided the 32 T cell receptor beta chains below, sequenced in a study of technical replicates of blood from several donors. Sequencing used immunoSEQ multiplex PCR; TCRdb keeps in-frame clones, though not all of them. The table shows some 77,000 clones, with about nine tenths occurring only once. The specimen sequenced was T cells isolated from PBMCs. The receptors were sampled from a human donor in good health.

The table lists this clone with a few counts. The chain has TRBV4-2 and TRBJ1-1; no reliable D call. V lost 5 bases and J 1 base, leaving 5 bases between the germline ends. CDR3 length: 12 residues. CDR1 and CDR2 from the germline V gene are LGHNA and YNFKEQ. The CDR3 DNA is TGTGCCAGCAGCTTGGCGAACACTGAAGCTTTCTTT. It yields the protein CASSLANTEAFF.

The chain joins TRBV27 to TRBJ1-4; 12 positions match TRBD1. Germline loops: CDR1 MNHEY, CDR2 SMNVEV (reference sequence). This CDR3 contains 15 residues. Unmatched junction bases numbered 6, after V lost 6 bases and J lost 7 bases. In DNA form, the CDR3 reads TGTGCCAGCAGGACGGGACAGGGGGCAAGTGAAAAACTGTTTTTT. Residues: CASRTGQGASEKLFF.

The J gene is TRBJ1-2, the V gene TRBV5-8; D call uncertain. Germline lookup yields CDR1 SGHTS and CDR2 YDEGEE. The germline V and J ends were trimmed by 0 bases and 0 bases, with 12 bases remaining between them. CDR3 size: 16 residues. Here the CDR3 DNA reads TGTGCCAGCAGCTTGGCCGGAGGCCCAGCTAACTATGGCTACACCTTC. Translating gives CASSLAGGPANYGYTF.

V gene TRBV18 combines with J gene TRBJ1-5; 8 bases are a match to TRBD1. Looked up from germline, CDR1 is KGHSH and CDR2 is LQKENI. After removal of 0 bases from V and 4 bases from J, the junction contained 2 bases not matched to a gene. The CDR3 covers 15 residues. In DNA form, the CDR3 reads TGTGCCAGCTCACCACCGGGACAGGTAAATCAGCCCCAGCATTTT. Its translation is CASSPPGQVNQPQHF.

V is TRBV9 and J is TRBJ2-3; D gene ambiguous. V was shortened by 3 bases and J by 3 bases, with 17 bases between the two germline ends. The CDR3 runs 16 residues. Germline V gene lookup returns CDR1 SGDLS and CDR2 YYNGEE. The CDR3 DNA follows: TGTGCCAGCAGCGCAAGGTCAGGCTACGGTACAGATACGCAGTATTTT. Residues: CASSARSGYGTDTQYF. The entire variable domain, with the rest obtained from reference TRBV9 and TRBJ2-3, is as follows: DSGVTQTPKHLITATGQRVTLRCSPRSGDLSVYWYQQSLDQGLQFLIQYYNGEERAKGNILERFSAQQFPDLHSELNLSSLELGDSALYFCASSARSGYGTDTQYFGPGTRLTVL.

The rearrangement uses TRBV7-2 and TRBJ2-4; a possible D gene is TRBD2 (5 bases). The V gene's germline CDR1 is SGHTA and CDR2 FQGNSA. Trimming stripped 6 bases from V and 0 bases from J, with 24 bases between. The length of the CDR3 is 19 residues. CDR3 residues: CASSTSIRAGNGAKNIQYF. In nucleotides, the CDR3 is TGTGCCAGCAGTACTAGTATAAGGGCCGGGAACGGAGCCAAAAACATTCAGTACTTC.

V is TRBV19 and J is TRBJ2-3; the match to TRBD1 covers 7 bases. From germline, CDR1 is LNHDA and CDR2 SQIVND (reference sequence). The CDR3 spans 11 residues. V trimming: 7 bases; J trimming: 8 bases; junction bases outside the gene matches: 3. This chain's CDR3 is CASMSGGTQYF. CDR3 DNA sequence: TGTGCCAGTATGTCAGGGGGTACGCAGTATTTT.

This chain links TRBV29-1 with TRBJ2-1; 7 bases are shared with TRBD2. The CDR3 contains 14 residues. J gave up 6 bases and V 7 bases, and 12 bases lay outside the gene matches. From germline, CDR1 is SQVTM and CDR2 ANQGSEA. CDR3 sequence: CSALEAGDRNEQFF. The CDR3 DNA is TGCAGCGCCCTGGAGGCGGGAGACCGCAATGAGCAGTTCTTC.

The chain links TRBV7-6 to TRBJ1-1; 7 nucleotides line up with TRBD1. V trimming: 0 bases; J trimming: 5 bases; junction bases outside the gene matches: 6. Per germline, CDR1 SGHVS and CDR2 FNYEAQ. This CDR3 contains 15 residues. CDR3 in amino acids: CASSLATGARTEAFF. CDR3 nucleotides: TGTGCCAGCAGCTTAGCTACAGGGGCGAGGACTGAAGCTTTCTTT.

CDR3 sequence reads: CASSTSSLGQMNTEAFF. The CDR3 region has the DNA TGTGCCAGCAGCACAAGTTCACTCGGACAGATGAACACTGAAGCTTTCTTT. The chain employs TRBV9 and TRBJ1-1; D is possibly TRBD1 (6 bases). Germline V lookup: CDR1 SGDLS, CDR2 YYNGEE. V was pared by 4 bases and J by 0 bases, with 19 bases between. This CDR3 has 17 amino acids.

The rearrangement joins TRBV27 to TRBJ1-5; 8 positions match TRBD1. The length of the CDR3 is 14 residues. Germline V lookup: CDR1 MNHEY, CDR2 SMNVEV (reference sequence). V shed 5 bases and J 7 bases; nucleotides not matched to a gene: 7. The CDR3 DNA reads TGTGCCAGCAGTCTAGGGACAGGTTCCCAGCCCCAGCATTTT. Protein sequence: CASSLGTGSQPQHF.

The chain has TRBV30 and TRBJ2-2, with 10 bases lining up with TRBD2. Germline loops: CDR1 GTSNPN, CDR2 SVGIG (reference sequence). The junction had 7 bases not matched to a gene; V was cut back by 1 base and J by 8 bases. The CDR3 extends over 15 amino acids. CDR3 DNA: TGTGCCTGGAGTGCACTAGGGACTAGCGCTGGGGAGCTGTTTTTT. Translated: CAWSALGTSAGELFF.

The chain joins TRBV21-1 to TRBJ1-1; the D segment call TRBD1 is taken from the table without a DNA check. TRBV21-1 is designated a pseudogene. The CDR3 is 15 residues long. The CDR3 DNA sequence: TGTGCCAGCCGATCGAAGGACAGGCTCCTCACTGAAGCTTTCTTT. As protein: CASRSKDRLLTEAFF.

This clone was seen once. V usage is TRBV6-1 and J usage is TRBJ1-2; a possible D gene is TRBD1 (6 bases). Trimming left V 4 bases short and J 4 bases short, with 7 bases between. CDR3 length: 12 amino acids. Germline CDR1 and CDR2: MNHNS and SASEGT. CDR3 amino acids: CASSVGGYGYTF. The CDR3 DNA is TGTGCCAGCAGTGTAGGGGGCTATGGCTACACCTTC.

This clone was counted between two and nine times. V and J are TRBV7-8 and TRBJ2-7; D not resolved. V lost 1 base and J lost 1, with 8 bases in between. The germline CDR1 and CDR2 sequences are SGHVS and FQNEAQ. The CDR3 runs 14 residues. CDR3 sequence: CASSLVEQSYEQYF. As DNA, the CDR3 is TGTGCCAGCAGCTTAGTTGAACAATCCTACGAGCAGTACTTC.

V is TRBV28 and J is TRBJ2-1, with 7 positions matching TRBD2. Germline assignment: CDR1 MDHEN and CDR2 SYDVKM. Losses at the gene ends were 7 bases for V and 4 bases for J; bases not matched to a gene: 4. The length of the CDR3 is 13 residues. The CDR3 nucleotides are TGTGCCAGCACTAGCGGTATGTACAATGAGCAGTTCTTC. Translating gives CASTSGMYNEQFF.

V gene TRBV9 combines with J gene TRBJ2-6; a possible D gene is TRBD1 (7 bases). The CDR3 is made up of 15 amino acids. The V end was cut by 4 bases, the J end by 2 bases, with 10 bases between. The germline gives CDR1 SGDLS, CDR2 YYNGEE. This CDR3 is CASSSRGAGANVLTF. CDR3 DNA sequence: TGTGCCAGCAGCTCCAGGGGGGCTGGGGCCAACGTCCTGACTTTC.

The chain couples TRBV19 to TRBJ1-2; D remains unclear. V was cut by 3 bases and J by 8 bases, with 10 bases left in between. This CDR3 contains 12 residues. Per the germline V gene, CDR1 is LNHDA and CDR2 is SQIVND (reference sequence). CDR3 loop: CASSITSMGYTF. CDR3 nucleotides: TGTGCCAGTAGTATTACCTCTATGGGCTACACCTTC.

The chain combines TRBV5-1 with TRBJ2-6, with D hard to call. The V gene lost 6 bases and the J gene lost 0 bases, with 13 bases spanning the gap. Germline V gene lookup returns CDR1 SGHRS and CDR2 YFSETQ. The CDR3 spans 16 residues. The CDR3, as DNA: TGCGCCAGCACTCTGGCCTCGTCCTCTGGGGCCAACGTCCTGACTTTC. Protein product: CASTLASSSGANVLTF.

This clone was detected only once. The rearrangement links TRBV6-1 to TRBJ2-7; 7 nucleotides agree with TRBD1. CDR3 length equals 14 residues. The germline V gene has CDR1 MNHNS and CDR2 SASEGT. Trimming cost V 4 bases and J 4 bases; bases outside gene matches: 7. The CDR3 reads CASSGDRDVYEQYF. CDR3 DNA: TGTGCCAGCAGTGGGGACAGAGATGTTTACGAGCAGTACTTC.

The rearrangement uses TRBV5-1 and TRBJ2-1; TRBD2 matches at 7 bases. The CDR3 is 15 amino acids. Germline lookup yields CDR1 SGHRS and CDR2 YFSETQ. With 4 bases clipped from V and 0 bases from J, the junction kept 4 bases outside the gene matches. The CDR3 DNA is TGCGCCAGCAGCCCCAGCGGGAACTCCTACAATGAGCAGTTCTTC. Protein product: CASSPSGNSYNEQFF.

V is TRBV9 and J is TRBJ1-2; D might be TRBD1 (6 bases). V lost 3 bases and J lost 1, with 13 bases in between. Looked up from germline, CDR1 is SGDLS and CDR2 is YYNGEE. The CDR3 runs 15 residues. CDR3 loop: CASSGPLQGNYGYTF. For the CDR3, the DNA is TGTGCCAGCAGCGGACCTTTACAGGGTAACTATGGCTACACCTTC. Filled out from reference TRBV9 and TRBJ1-2, the complete variable domain reads DSGVTQTPKHLITATGQRVTLRCSPRSGDLSVYWYQQSLDQGLQFLIQYYNGEERAKGNILERFSAQQFPDLHSELNLSSLELGDSALYFCASSGPLQGNYGYTFGSGTRLTVV.

The chain is built from TRBV29-1 and TRBJ1-2; a weak D match, TRBD1 (6 bases). The ends were cut back, 6 bases at V and 2 bases at J, with 22 bases in the middle. Germline-derived CDR1 and CDR2 are SQVTM and ANQGSEA. CDR3 length: 16 amino acids. In nucleotides, the CDR3 is TGCAGCGTCGTAGTACGAGTGGGGACACCCAACTATGGCTACACCTTC. Its protein is CSVVVRVGTPNYGYTF.

The V gene is TRBV6-5, the J gene TRBJ2-7, with 8 bases matching TRBD2. CDR1 is MNHEY, CDR2 SVGAGI, per germline. Trimming removed 11 bases from V and 4 bases from J; junction bases left unmatched: 7. CDR3 length equals 12 residues. The CDR3 here is CACSGTPYEQYF. Written as DNA, the CDR3 is TGTGCCTGTAGCGGGACACCTTACGAGCAGTACTTC.

The DNA for the CDR3 is TGTGCTAGTGGTTTGACGCAGGGGGATAACACCGGGGAGCTGTTTTTT. Translated: CASGLTQGDNTGELFF. This rearrangement joins TRBV12-5 to TRBJ2-2; TRBD1 matches 7 bases. After removal of 2 bases from V and 2 bases from J, the junction contained 5 bases not matched to a gene. CDR1 and CDR2 from the germline V gene are LGHNT and FRNRAP. CDR3 length equals 16 residues.

This chain uses TRBV11-2 with TRBJ2-7; 9 nucleotides match TRBD2. The V gene's germline CDR1 is SGHAT and CDR2 FQNNGV. The CDR3 runs 14 residues. V dropped 5 bases and J dropped 0; count of bases not matched to a gene: 2. CDR3 amino acids: CASSQTSGSYEQYF. The CDR3 nucleotides read TGTGCCAGCAGCCAGACTAGCGGCTCCTACGAGCAGTACTTC.

The chain combines TRBV21-1 with TRBJ2-7; no DNA check was done on the table's D call, TRBD2. TRBV21-1 is deemed a pseudogene. CDR3 size: 17 residues. CDR3 in DNA: TGTGCCAGCAGCAAAGGGACTCTAGCGGGAGACTCCTACGAGCAGTACTTC. Amino acid sequence: CASSKGTLAGDSYEQYF.

The chain is built from TRBV27 and TRBJ2-4; 7 bases fit TRBD1. Trimming at V came to 6 bases and at J to 5 bases, leaving 7 bases not matched to a gene. Germline V gene sequence: CDR1 MNHEY, CDR2 SMNVEV (reference sequence). There are 14 residues in the CDR3. The CDR3 region has the DNA TGTGCCAGCAGACCATTTGACAGGGAAAACATTCAGTACTTC. This sequence encodes CASRPFDRENIQYF.

The chain links TRBV19 to TRBJ1-2; D ambiguous. V was shortened by 0 bases and J by 8 bases, with 10 bases between the two germline ends. The CDR3 length is 13 residues. Germline CDR1 is LNHDA and CDR2 is SQIVND (reference sequence). CDR3 loop: CASSIDQVYGYTF. CDR3 DNA sequence: TGTGCCAGTAGTATAGATCAGGTTTACGGCTACACCTTC.

This chain uses TRBV4-1 with TRBJ2-3; 9 bases map to TRBD1. J was trimmed by 4 bases and V by 5 bases; bases with no gene match: 4. Germline loops: CDR1 MGHRA, CDR2 YSYEKL. The CDR3 extends over 14 amino acids. As DNA, the CDR3 is TGCGCCAGCAGCTCTTGGACAGGGGCAGATACGCAGTATTTT. This codes for CASSSWTGADTQYF.

V and J are TRBV6-5 and TRBJ2-2, with D unclear. V lost 2 bases and J 4 bases, leaving 14 bases between the germline ends. CDR3 size: 16 residues. Germline CDR1 reads MNHEY; CDR2 reads SVGAGI. The CDR3, as DNA: TGTGCCAGCAGTTACGGGCATCTACTCGGCACCGGGGAGCTGTTTTTT. This encodes CASSYGHLLGTGELFF.

The chain uses TRBV5-6 and TRBJ2-3; 8 bases align to TRBD2. After removal of 3 bases from V and 0 bases from J, the junction contained 9 bases not matched to a gene. Germline CDR1 SGHDT, CDR2 YYEEEE. CDR3 length: 17 residues. In nucleotides, the CDR3 is TGTGCCAGCAGCTGGTGGGAGGGACTAGTTAGCACAGATACGCAGTATTTT. It yields the protein CASSWWEGLVSTDTQYF.